These 12 T cell receptor beta chains were sequenced from one sample in a study of T cell responses to AZD1222 COVID-19 vaccine. TCRdb's table, derived via immunoSEQ multiplex PCR, lists solely in-frame clones and lacks some. This sample has fewer than 110,000 clones, with roughly 85% found just once. The material sequenced was peripheral blood, taken 28 days after the second AZD1222 dose. All receptors come from an adult who received the AZD1222 COVID-19 vaccine.

This chain uses TRBV27 with TRBJ1-2, with no clear D. Germline V CDR1 and CDR2: MNHEY, SMNVEV (reference sequence). This CDR3 region has 13 residues. V lost 8 bases and J 4 bases, leaving 14 bases between the germline ends. This CDR3 reads CASRASGSYGYTF. The DNA for the CDR3 is TGTGCCAGCCGGGCATCAGGAAGCTATGGCTACACCTTC.

The rearrangement links TRBV19 to TRBJ2-2; possible D gene TRBD2, 5 bases. Germline assignment: CDR1 LNHDA and CDR2 SQIVND (reference sequence). The CDR3 runs 15 residues. Trimming pared 3 bases from V and 5 bases from J, leaving 13 bases between. CDR3 sequence reads: CASSIRTEATGELFF. Written as DNA, the CDR3 is TGTGCCAGTAGTATTCGGACGGAGGCTACCGGGGAGCTGTTTTTT.

The chain employs TRBV18 and TRBJ2-7; D call uncertain. The CDR3 has 14 residues. Germline V CDR1 and CDR2: KGHSH, LQKENI. V lost 1 base and J lost 2, with 9 bases in between. The CDR3 DNA is TGTGCCAGCTCACCACTGGACCGGGCCTACGAGCAGTACTTC. Translating it yields CASSPLDRAYEQYF.

The chain recombines TRBV11-2 with TRBJ1-6; a weak D match, TRBD1 (5 bases). The CDR3 contains 14 residues. Germline CDR1 SGHAT, CDR2 FQNNGV. The V gene lost 8 bases and the J gene lost 16 bases, with 24 bases spanning the gap. The DNA for the CDR3 is TGTGCCAGCGCTCGGGGGAGGGCCTCGTTGTCACTCCACTTT. This gives the protein CASARGRASLSLHF. The variable domain in full, with the rest retrieved from reference TRBV11-2 and TRBJ1-6, is EAGVAQSPRYKIIEKRQSVAFWCNPISGHATLYWYQQILGQGPKLLIQFQNNGVVDDSQLPKDRFSAERLKGVDSTLKIQPAKLEDSAVYLCASARGRASLSLHFGNGTRLTVT.

This clone came up once. This chain links TRBV4-1 with TRBJ2-1, with D tentatively TRBD1 or TRBD2 (6 bases each). The germline V gene encodes CDR1 MGHRA and CDR2 YSYEKL. The CDR3 has 16 residues. V lost 4 bases, J lost 0 bases, and 13 bases lay in between. In DNA form, the CDR3 reads TGCGCCAGCAGCCCCTCGGGGGCTGGCTCCTACAATGAGCAGTTCTTC. This gives the protein CASSPSGAGSYNEQFF.

The V gene is TRBV5-1, the J gene TRBJ2-5; TRBD2 might be the D (5 bases). The CDR3 loop spans 12 amino acids. CDR1 is SGHRS and CDR2 is YFSETQ in the germline V gene. With 4 bases removed from V and 5 bases from J, the gap between germline ends came to 9 bases. The CDR3 DNA sequence: TGCGCCAGCAGCGCGGCGGGTGAGACCCAGTACTTC. Its protein product is CASSAAGETQYF.

V and J are TRBV10-1 and TRBJ1-4; no firm D call. Trimming stripped 0 bases from V and 5 bases from J, with 10 bases between. Germline CDR1 WNHNN, CDR2 SYGVQD (reference sequence). The CDR3 spans 15 residues. CDR3 in DNA: TGCGCCAGCAGTGAGTCGAGAGCAGTCAATGAAAAACTGTTTTTT. This sequence encodes CASSESRAVNEKLFF.

The chain links TRBV3-1 (or the pseudogene TRBV3-2) to TRBJ2-7; D is perhaps TRBD1 (5 bases). V dropped 5 bases and J dropped 2 bases, with 10 bases sitting between them. The CDR3 runs 13 residues. CDR1 is LGHDT and CDR2 is YNNKEL in the germline V gene (reference sequence). The CDR3 DNA sequence: TGTGCCAGCAGCGTTAGGGGCGCCTACGAGCAGTACTTC. Translated: CASSVRGAYEQYF.

V usage is TRBV6-5 and J usage is TRBJ1-4; 8 bases match TRBD1. This CDR3 is 15 amino acids long. J gave up 8 bases and V 0 bases, and 5 bases lay outside the gene matches. Per the germline V gene, CDR1 is MNHEY and CDR2 is SVGAGI. The CDR3 region has the DNA TGTGCCAGCAGTTACTCGGACAGGGAGGGGGAAAAACTGTTTTTT. This encodes CASSYSDREGEKLFF.

CDR3 loop: CASSLLEGGVSYEQYF. For the CDR3, the DNA is TGCGCCAGCAGCTTACTTGAGGGAGGGGTTTCCTACGAGCAGTACTTC. This chain uses TRBV5-1 with TRBJ2-7; TRBD2 matches at 7 bases. Germline assignment: CDR1 SGHRS and CDR2 YFSETQ. This CDR3 is 16 amino acids long. Trimming took 2 bases from V and 1 from J; bases not matched to a gene: 9. The full variable domain, its missing parts supplied by reference TRBV5-1 and TRBJ2-7, is KAGVTQTPRYLIKTRGQQVTLSCSPISGHRSVSWYQQTPGQGLQFLFEYFSETQRNKGNFPGRFSGRQFSNSRSEMNVSTLELGDSALYLCASSLLEGGVSYEQYFGPGTRLTVT.

The chain's CDR3 is CASSQREVNTGELFF. The CDR3, as DNA: TGTGCCAGCAGCCAGCGGGAAGTGAACACCGGGGAGCTGTTTTTT. The chain is built from TRBV4-2 and TRBJ2-2, with D possibly TRBD2 on 6 matching bases. The CDR3 runs 15 residues. Between the trimmed V and J ends, which lost 3 bases and 1 base, there was a span of 9 bases. CDR1 and CDR2 from the germline V gene are LGHNA and YNFKEQ.

The rearrangement joins TRBV11-2 to TRBJ2-3; D is unresolved. The CDR3 runs to 14 residues. Germline values: CDR1 SGHAT, CDR2 FQNNGV. V lost 0 bases, J lost 2 bases, and 6 bases lay in between. The CDR3 protein is CASSLEQLTDTQYF. The CDR3 nucleotides read TGTGCCAGCAGCTTAGAACAGCTCACAGATACGCAGTATTTT.